This T cell receptor (beta chain) stems from a study of vaccination effects on CD4 cells after COVID-19. General observations from the study: Marked clonal contraction of infection- and vaccine-induced clones was seen late after vaccination. Few convalescent patients were included, and no early post-infection timepoints were sampled. Healthy vaccinees showed cross-reactivity with common cold coronaviruses in only 1 of 255 vaccine-induced clones.

Germline values: CDR1 LGHDT, CDR2 YNNKEL (reference sequence). This CDR3 contains 14 residues. The V end was cut by 5 bases, the J end by 0 bases, with 8 bases between. Expansion of antigen-specific CD4+ T cells with viral peptide pools was carried out by the ViraFEST assay before sequencing. CD4+ T cells were isolated after 10 days of culture. In the vaccine recipients, nucleocapsid antibodies were negative and there was no prior SARS-CoV-2 infection. On days 3 and 7, fresh IL-2 medium replaced half the medium. Comments on this clone: What it binds is unknown.

TCRdb's copy holds only in-frame clones and misses some; the assay was immunoSEQ multiplex PCR. Of around 24,000 clones listed, just under 75% are singletons. The TCR sequence derives from a human donor who received a COVID-19 vaccine. This specimen was CD4+ T cells from PBMCs cultured with SARS-CoV-2 spike peptides, taken before COVID-19 vaccination. The genes are TRBV3-1 (or the pseudogene TRBV3-2) and TRBJ1-5, with D unclear. The CDR3: CASSLGNSNQPQHF. Here the CDR3 DNA reads TGTGCCAGCAGCTTAGGGAATAGCAATCAGCCCCAGCATTTT.